Below are 18 T cell receptor beta chains sequenced from a single sample in a study of vaccination and CD4 T cells after COVID-19. Their antigens remain unidentified. Treatment described: roughly 10-day PBMC culture with coronavirus spike peptide pools or control peptides (ViraFEST assay). Oncomine TCR Beta short-read sequencing was applied to DNA from cultured CD4+ T cells. TCRdb reprocessed the PCR reads with MiXCR, giving one entry per CDR3 protein. The top ten hold about 8.3% of the sample, which has tens of thousands of distinct CDR3 sequences, 62% seen once. Input material: CD4+ T cells from blood, cultured in vitro. These TCRs come from a human donor who had recovered from COVID-19.

The V and J genes are TRBV15 and TRBJ2-7; D may be TRBD2 (5 bases). The CDR3 spans 12 residues. Trimming pared 1 base from V and 8 bases from J, leaving 9 bases between. Germline CDR1 LNHNV, CDR2 YYDKDF (reference sequence). The CDR3 loop reads CATSRATGKQYF. Here the CDR3 DNA reads TGTGCCACCAGCAGAGCTACGGGGAAGCAGTACTTC.

This sequence joins TRBV19 and TRBJ1-2; 7 nucleotides align to TRBD1. From germline, CDR1 is LNHDA and CDR2 SQIVND (reference sequence). The V segment lost 3 bases and the J segment 5 bases; nucleotides outside the gene matches: 6. The CDR3 covers 14 residues. CDR3 in amino acids: CASSIKGGAYGYTF. The CDR3 nucleotides read TGTGCCAGTAGTATTAAAGGGGGCGCGTATGGCTACACCTTC. The whole variable domain, remainder taken from reference TRBV19 and TRBJ1-2, is DGGITQSPKYLFRKEGQNVTLSCEQNLNHDAMYWYRQDPGQGLRLIYYSQIVNDFQKGDIAEGYSVSREKKESFPLTVTSAQKNPTAFYLCASSIKGGAYGYTFGSGTRLTVV.

The chain links TRBV20-1 to TRBJ2-7, with D unclear. The CDR3 runs 14 residues. Germline CDR1 DFQATT, CDR2 SNEGSKA (reference sequence). V shed 6 bases and J shed 5 bases, with 20 bases lying between them. The CDR3 nucleotides read TGCAGTGCAACCCCTCGCTGGGCCCTGGACGAGCAGTACTTC. Its translation: CSATPRWALDEQYF.

The chain combines TRBV11-2 with TRBJ1-1; D may be TRBD1 (6 bases). The CDR3 is 15 amino acids. Germline CDR1 and CDR2: SGHAT and FQNNGV. Deletions cut 9 bases from V and 2 bases from J, with 19 bases between. This CDR3 reads CASDQGPYRNTEAFF. DNA for the CDR3: TGTGCCAGTGACCAGGGGCCGTATAGAAACACTGAAGCTTTCTTT.

This chain links TRBV27 with TRBJ2-2; possibly TRBD1 for D (6 bases). The CDR3 covers 17 residues. V was trimmed by 3 bases and J by 5 bases, leaving 19 bases between them. In germline, CDR1 is MNHEY, CDR2 SMNVEV (reference sequence). The CDR3 here is CASSFGVGGRGTGELFF. CDR3 DNA: TGTGCCAGCAGTTTTGGTGTTGGGGGCCGAGGGACCGGGGAGCTGTTTTTT.

V is TRBV24-1 and J is TRBJ2-1, with D perhaps matching TRBD1 or TRBD2 (5 bases each). This CDR3 is 15 amino acids long. Per germline, CDR1 KGHDR and CDR2 SFDVKD. Trimming left V 4 bases short and J 4 bases short, with 13 bases between. This chain's CDR3 is CATSDRDQAYNEQFF. The CDR3 nucleotides are TGTGCCACCAGTGACCGGGACCAAGCTTACAATGAGCAGTTCTTC.

This clonotype was recorded only once. The chain joins TRBV27 to TRBJ2-6; weak D call: TRBD2 (5 bases). Trimming removed 8 bases at V and 2 bases at J, with 7 bases between. The CDR3 sequence is 13 residues long. CDR1 MNHEY and CDR2 SMNVEV come from the germline V gene (reference sequence). The CDR3 sequence: CASRGTGANVLTF. The CDR3 nucleotides read TGTGCCAGCCGAGGGACTGGGGCCAACGTCCTGACTTTC.

The rearrangement uses TRBV10-3 and TRBJ1-3, with TRBD1 as a possible D gene (5 bases). The CDR3 is made up of 17 amino acids. Between the trimmed V and J ends, which lost 10 bases and 3 bases, there was a span of 25 bases. Germline CDR1 ENHRY, CDR2 SYGVKD. The CDR3 sequence is CATAGGLLKGLGNTIYF. CDR3 DNA: TGTGCCACCGCGGGGGGACTCCTAAAGGGGCTTGGAAACACCATATATTTT.

This clonotype was observed once. The chain carries TRBV6-1 and TRBJ2-1; 12 bases fit TRBD2. This CDR3 is built from 17 residues. In germline, CDR1 is MNHNS, CDR2 SASEGT. After removal of 5 bases from V and 2 bases from J, the junction contained 7 bases not matched to a gene. The CDR3 here is CASSRPGLAGAYNEQFF. The CDR3 DNA reads TGTGCCAGCAGTAGGCCGGGACTAGCGGGCGCCTACAATGAGCAGTTCTTC.

The rearrangement uses TRBV19 and TRBJ1-5; 8 bases fit TRBD1. The CDR3 length is 15 residues. In germline, CDR1 is LNHDA, CDR2 SQIVND (reference sequence). J lost 5 bases, V lost 4 bases, and 7 bases had no gene match. CDR3 protein: CASSTQTGGHQPQHF. CDR3 DNA sequence: TGTGCCAGTAGTACGCAAACAGGGGGTCATCAGCCCCAGCATTTT.

The chain couples TRBV6-5 to TRBJ1-2; 8 nucleotides match TRBD1. CDR1 and CDR2 from the germline V gene are MNHEY and SVGAGI. J was trimmed by 4 bases and V by 2 bases; bases with no gene match: 3. The CDR3 extends over 14 amino acids. The CDR3, as DNA: TGTGCCAGCAGTTACCAGGGACAGGCCTATGGCTACACCTTC. Amino acid sequence: CASSYQGQAYGYTF.

CDR3 nucleotides: TGTGCCAGCAGTGAATGGGGGGACAATGAGCAGTTCTTC. Its translation is CASSEWGDNEQFF. This rearrangement joins TRBV25-1 to TRBJ2-1, with D maybe TRBD2 (6 bases). The V end lost 1 base, the J end lost 5 bases, and 6 bases lay between the germline ends. CDR1 and CDR2 (germline): MGHDK, SYGVNS. The CDR3 consists of 13 residues.

This chain connects TRBV20-1 to TRBJ1-2; 8 nucleotides match TRBD1. The V gene's germline CDR1 is DFQATT and CDR2 SNEGSKA (reference sequence). The CDR3 has 14 amino acids. J was trimmed by 4 bases and V by 2 bases; bases with no gene match: 6. The CDR3 DNA reads TGCAGTGCTAGACCCCGGGACAGGCCCTATGGCTACACCTTC. Protein product: CSARPRDRPYGYTF.

The chain is built from TRBV11-3 and TRBJ2-3, with TRBD1 identical over 11 bases. The V gene end was trimmed by 1 base and the J gene end by 2 bases; junction bases not matched to a gene: 2. CDR3 size: 16 residues. Germline V CDR1 and CDR2: SGHNT, YENEEA. CDR3 protein: CASSLGTGGYTDTQYF. The CDR3, as DNA: TGTGCCAGCAGCTTAGGGACAGGGGGCTACACAGATACGCAGTATTTT.

The CDR3 sequence: CASSEVNFPREQYF. The DNA of the CDR3 is TGTGCCAGCAGTGAGGTAAACTTCCCTCGGGAGCAGTACTTC. The chain couples TRBV12-3 or TRBV12-4 to TRBJ2-7; D is undetermined. CDR3 size: 14 residues. V gave up 5 bases and J gave up 7 bases, with 18 bases separating them.

The chain joins TRBV27 to TRBJ2-1, with a tentative D call TRBD2 (6 bases). The CDR3 extends over 15 amino acids. Germline-derived CDR1 and CDR2 are MNHEY and SMNVEV (reference sequence). V was trimmed by 5 bases and J by 6 bases, leaving 17 bases between them. The CDR3 nucleotides are TGTGCCAGCAGTCCGCGGGGAGCGGGTTTCAATGAGCAGTTCTTC. Translated, it gives CASSPRGAGFNEQFF.

This clonotype came up once. The rearrangement links TRBV6-1 to TRBJ2-4; 8 bases match TRBD1. Germline CDR1 reads MNHNS; CDR2 reads SASEGT. The CDR3 extends over 15 amino acids. V lost 6 bases, J lost 2 bases, and 6 bases stayed unmatched. DNA of the CDR3: TGTGCCAGCAGCCCGGTCAGGGGGCCCAAAAACATTCAGTACTTC. Translated: CASSPVRGPKNIQYF.

This chain uses TRBV5-1 with TRBJ2-7; TRBD2 might be the D (6 bases). The V gene's germline CDR1 is SGHRS and CDR2 YFSETQ. The CDR3 is 14 amino acids. Trimming removed 4 bases from V and 0 bases from J, with 11 bases in between. Here the CDR3 reads CASSLGLNSYEQYF. The CDR3, as DNA: TGCGCCAGCAGCCTGGGACTTAACTCCTACGAGCAGTACTTC.